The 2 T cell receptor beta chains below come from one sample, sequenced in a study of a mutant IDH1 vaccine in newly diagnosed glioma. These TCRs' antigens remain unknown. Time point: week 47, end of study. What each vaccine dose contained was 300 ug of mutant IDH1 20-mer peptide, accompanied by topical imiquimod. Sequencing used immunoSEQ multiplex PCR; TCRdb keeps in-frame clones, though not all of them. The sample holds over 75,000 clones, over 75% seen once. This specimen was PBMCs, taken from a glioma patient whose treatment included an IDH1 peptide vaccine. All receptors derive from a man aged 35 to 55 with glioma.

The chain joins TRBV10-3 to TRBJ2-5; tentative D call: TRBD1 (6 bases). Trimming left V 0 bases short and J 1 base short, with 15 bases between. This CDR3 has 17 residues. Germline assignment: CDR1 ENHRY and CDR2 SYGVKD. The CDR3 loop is CAISESRGQGPQETQYF. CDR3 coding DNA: TGTGCCATCAGTGAGTCTCGGGGCCAGGGGCCCCAAGAGACCCAGTACTTC.

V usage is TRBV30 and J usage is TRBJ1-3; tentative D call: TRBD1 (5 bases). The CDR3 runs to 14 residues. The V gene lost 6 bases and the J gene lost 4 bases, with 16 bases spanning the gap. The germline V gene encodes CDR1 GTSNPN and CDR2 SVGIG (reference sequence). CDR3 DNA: TGTGCCTGTACTCTCGGGGGAATGGGAAACACCATATATTTT. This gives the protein CACTLGGMGNTIYF.